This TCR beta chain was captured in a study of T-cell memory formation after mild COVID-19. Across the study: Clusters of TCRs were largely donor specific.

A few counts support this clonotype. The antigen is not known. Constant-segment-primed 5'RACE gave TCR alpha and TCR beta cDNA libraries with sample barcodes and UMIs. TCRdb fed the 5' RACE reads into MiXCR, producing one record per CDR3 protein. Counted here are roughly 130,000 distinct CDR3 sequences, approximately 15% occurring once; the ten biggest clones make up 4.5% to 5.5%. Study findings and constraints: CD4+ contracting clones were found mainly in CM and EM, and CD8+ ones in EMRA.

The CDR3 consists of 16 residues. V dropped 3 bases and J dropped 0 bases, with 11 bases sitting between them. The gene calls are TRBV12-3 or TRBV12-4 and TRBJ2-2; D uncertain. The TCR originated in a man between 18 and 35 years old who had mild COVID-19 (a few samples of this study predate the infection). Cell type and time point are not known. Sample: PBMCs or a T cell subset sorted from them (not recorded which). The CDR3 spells CASSFGLPPNTGELFF. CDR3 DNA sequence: TGTGCCAGCAGTTTTGGCCTGCCCCCGAACACCGGGGAGCTGTTTTTT.